This T cell receptor beta chain was captured in a study of cytomegalovirus exposure and HLA in healthy donors. Germline V gene lookup returns CDR1 LNHDA and CDR2 SQIVND (reference sequence). The CDR3 runs to 14 residues. V was pared by 8 bases and J by 4 bases, with 15 bases between. A multiplex PCR was run with 60 Vbeta primers and 13 Jbeta primers. Sequencing was performed with immunoSEQ multiplex PCR; in TCRdb, only in-frame clones are kept and a portion is missing. The table shows about 200,000 clones, with approximately 79% occurring only once. Study-wide results and limits: Most of the TCR beta V segments (in an earlier analysis) were productive either about 90% or about 30% of the time.

On this clone itself: The antigen remains unidentified.

The TCR comes from a girl aged 10 to 17 in good health and CMV-seropositive. Input material: PBMCs. The chain carries TRBV19 and TRBJ1-5; tentatively, D is TRBD1 (5 bases). Here the CDR3 reads CASRIGRGNQPQHF. For the CDR3, the DNA is TGTGCCAGTCGCATAGGGAGGGGAAATCAGCCCCAGCATTTT.